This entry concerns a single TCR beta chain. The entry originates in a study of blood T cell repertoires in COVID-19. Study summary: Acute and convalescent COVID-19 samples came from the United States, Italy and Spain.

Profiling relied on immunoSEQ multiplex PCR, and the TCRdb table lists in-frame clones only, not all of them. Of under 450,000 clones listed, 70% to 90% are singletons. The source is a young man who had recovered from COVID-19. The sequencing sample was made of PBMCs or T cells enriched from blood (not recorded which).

The CDR3 DNA sequence: TGTGCCAGCAGTCCTGACAGGGCGGGCTACAATGAGCAGTTCTTC. Amino acids: CASSPDRAGYNEQFF. The chain recombines TRBV6-5 with TRBJ2-1; 7 bases agree with TRBD1. Germline CDR1 MNHEY, CDR2 SVGAGI. The CDR3 runs to 15 residues. The V and J ends lost 5 bases and 3 bases, in that order; junction bases with no gene match: 7.